This T cell receptor (beta chain) comes out of a study of OX40 agonist ivuxolimab in advanced cancers. About the study: While on treatment, patients had intravenous ivuxolimab at 0.01 to 10 mg/kg every 2 weeks.

Per germline, CDR1 LGHNA and CDR2 YNFKEQ. The V segment lost 0 bases and the J segment 7 bases; nucleotides outside the gene matches: 6. The length of the CDR3 is 16 residues. TCRdb's table, derived via immunoSEQ multiplex PCR, lists solely in-frame clones and lacks some. The sample contains about 77,000 clones, over 85% of which appear only once. V is TRBV4-2 and J is TRBJ1-4, with TRBD1 identical over 9 bases. The sample here was CD4+ or CD8+ T cells sorted from blood, taken in a trial of the OX40 agonist ivuxolimab. This clonotype was obtained from an adult with an advanced solid tumor such as melanoma, head and neck, liver or kidney cancer. The CDR3 bases are TGTGCCAGCAGCCAAGAAACAGGGGGCGCAGGTGAAAAACTGTTTTTT. It is translated as CASSQETGGAGEKLFF.